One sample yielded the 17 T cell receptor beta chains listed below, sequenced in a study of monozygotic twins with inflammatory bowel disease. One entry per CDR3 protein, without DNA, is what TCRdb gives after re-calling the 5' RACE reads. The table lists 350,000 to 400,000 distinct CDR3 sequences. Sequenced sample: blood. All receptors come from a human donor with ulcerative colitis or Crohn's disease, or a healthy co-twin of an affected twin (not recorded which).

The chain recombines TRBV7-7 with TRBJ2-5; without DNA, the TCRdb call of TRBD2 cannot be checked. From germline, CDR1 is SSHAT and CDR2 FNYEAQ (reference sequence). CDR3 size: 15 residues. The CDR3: CASSLGGLAQETQYF.

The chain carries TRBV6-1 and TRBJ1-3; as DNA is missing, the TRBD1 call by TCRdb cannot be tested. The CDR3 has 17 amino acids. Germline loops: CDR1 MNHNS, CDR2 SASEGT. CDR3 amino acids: CASSQIYLTGTGNTIYF.

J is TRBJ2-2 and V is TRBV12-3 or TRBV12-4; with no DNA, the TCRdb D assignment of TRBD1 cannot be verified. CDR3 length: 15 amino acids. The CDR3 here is CASSGRETRVGELFF.

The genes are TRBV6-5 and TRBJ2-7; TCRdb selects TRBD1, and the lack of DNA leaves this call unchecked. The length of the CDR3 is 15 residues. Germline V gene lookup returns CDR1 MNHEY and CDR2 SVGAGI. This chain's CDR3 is CASSYRGPSSYEQYF.

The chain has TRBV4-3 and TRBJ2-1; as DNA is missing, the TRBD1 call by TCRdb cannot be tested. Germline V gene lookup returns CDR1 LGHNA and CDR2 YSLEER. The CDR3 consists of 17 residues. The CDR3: CASSQVRGQGYYNEQFF.

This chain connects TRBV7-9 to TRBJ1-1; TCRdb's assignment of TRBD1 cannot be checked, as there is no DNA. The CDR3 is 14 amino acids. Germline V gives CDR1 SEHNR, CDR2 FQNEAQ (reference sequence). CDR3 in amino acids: CASSQGGRTGEAFF.

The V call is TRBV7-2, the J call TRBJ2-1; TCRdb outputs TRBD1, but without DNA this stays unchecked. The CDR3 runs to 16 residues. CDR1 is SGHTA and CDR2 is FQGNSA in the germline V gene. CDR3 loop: CASRRRAGGSVNEQFF.

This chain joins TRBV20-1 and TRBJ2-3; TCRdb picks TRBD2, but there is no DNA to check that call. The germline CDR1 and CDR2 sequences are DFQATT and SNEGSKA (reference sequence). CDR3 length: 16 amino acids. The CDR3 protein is CSASGGASRGPDTQYF.

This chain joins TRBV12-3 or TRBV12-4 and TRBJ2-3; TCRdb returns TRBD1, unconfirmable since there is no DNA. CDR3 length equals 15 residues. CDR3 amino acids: CASRPRDSSTDTQYF.

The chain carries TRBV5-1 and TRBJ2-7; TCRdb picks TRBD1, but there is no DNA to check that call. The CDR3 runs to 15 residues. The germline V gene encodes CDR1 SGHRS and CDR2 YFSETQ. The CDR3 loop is CASSLGQIIGYEQYF.

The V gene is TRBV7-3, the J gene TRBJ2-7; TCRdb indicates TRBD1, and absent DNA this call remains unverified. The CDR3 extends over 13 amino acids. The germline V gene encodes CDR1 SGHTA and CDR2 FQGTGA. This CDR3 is CASSHGQGHEQYF.

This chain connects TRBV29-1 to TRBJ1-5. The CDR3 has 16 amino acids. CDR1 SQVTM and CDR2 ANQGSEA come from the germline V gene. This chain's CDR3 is CSAVWRQNTSNQPQHF.

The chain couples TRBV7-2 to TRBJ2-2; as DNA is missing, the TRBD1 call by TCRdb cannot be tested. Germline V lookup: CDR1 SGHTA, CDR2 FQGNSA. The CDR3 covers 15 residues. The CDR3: CASSLQGQGTGELFF.

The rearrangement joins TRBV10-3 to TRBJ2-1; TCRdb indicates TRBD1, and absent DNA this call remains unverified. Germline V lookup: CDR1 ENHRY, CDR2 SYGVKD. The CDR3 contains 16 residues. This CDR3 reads CAISEPGQGHYNEQFF.

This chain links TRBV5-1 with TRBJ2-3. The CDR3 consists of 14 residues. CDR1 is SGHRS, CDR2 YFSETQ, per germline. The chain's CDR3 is CASSFWQGTDTQYF.

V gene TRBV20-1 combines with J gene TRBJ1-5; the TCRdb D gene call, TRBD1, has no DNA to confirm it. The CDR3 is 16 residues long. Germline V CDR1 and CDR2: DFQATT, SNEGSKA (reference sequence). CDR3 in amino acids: CSARDRHRGRGQPQHF.

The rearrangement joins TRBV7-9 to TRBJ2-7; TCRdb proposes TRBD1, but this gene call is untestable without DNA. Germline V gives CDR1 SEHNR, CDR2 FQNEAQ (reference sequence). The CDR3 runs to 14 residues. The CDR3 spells CASSSGQSLYEQYF.